This T cell receptor beta chain was captured in a study of cytomegalovirus exposure and HLA in healthy donors. Study-wide background: Out of about 180 million T cells, an earlier analysis found 117 million unique TCR beta sequences in total.

The germline V and J ends were trimmed by 6 bases and 6 bases, with 12 bases remaining between them. This CDR3 has 12 residues. CDR1 MNHNS and CDR2 SASEGT come from the germline V gene. PCR amplification relied on 60 Vbeta primers (plus 13 Jbeta primers). The table came from immunoSEQ multiplex PCR; TCRdb's copy has only in-frame clones and leaves some out. This sample's table reports about 91,000 clones. V usage is TRBV6-1 and J usage is TRBJ2-7, with D hard to call. This clonotype was obtained from a woman between 25 and 40 years old in good health and CMV-seronegative. Sequencing was performed on PBMCs. Here the CDR3 reads CASSYFALEQYF. Here the CDR3 DNA reads TGTGCCAGCAGCTACTTCGCCCTCGAGCAGTACTTC.